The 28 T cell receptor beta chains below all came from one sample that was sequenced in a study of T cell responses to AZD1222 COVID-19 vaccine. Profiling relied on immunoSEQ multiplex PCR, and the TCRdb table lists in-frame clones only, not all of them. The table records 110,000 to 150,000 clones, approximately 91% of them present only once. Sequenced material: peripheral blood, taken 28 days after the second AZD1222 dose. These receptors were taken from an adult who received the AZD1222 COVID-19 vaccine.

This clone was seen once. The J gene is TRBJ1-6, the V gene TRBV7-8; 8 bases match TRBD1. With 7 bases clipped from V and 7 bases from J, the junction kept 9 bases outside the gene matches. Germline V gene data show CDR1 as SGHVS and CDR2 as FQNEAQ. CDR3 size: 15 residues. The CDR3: CASKHLGQGNSPLHF. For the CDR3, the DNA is TGTGCCAGCAAGCACTTAGGACAGGGCAATTCACCCCTCCACTTT.

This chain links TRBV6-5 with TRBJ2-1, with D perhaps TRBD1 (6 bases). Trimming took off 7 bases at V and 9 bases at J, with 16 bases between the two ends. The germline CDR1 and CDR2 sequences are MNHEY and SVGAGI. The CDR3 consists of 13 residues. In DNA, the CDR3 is TGTGCCAGCACTTGGGGTCAGGGGCGTGAGCAGTTCTTC. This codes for CASTWGQGREQFF.

CDR3 protein: CASSPRWGQDSNTEAFF. The CDR3 coding sequence is TGTGCCAGCTCACCACGGTGGGGACAGGATTCGAACACTGAAGCTTTCTTT. The chain joins TRBV18 to TRBJ1-1, with 8 bases identical to TRBD1. This CDR3 has 17 amino acids. The V gene's germline CDR1 is KGHSH and CDR2 LQKENI. V shed 1 base and J 1 base; nucleotides not matched to a gene: 8.

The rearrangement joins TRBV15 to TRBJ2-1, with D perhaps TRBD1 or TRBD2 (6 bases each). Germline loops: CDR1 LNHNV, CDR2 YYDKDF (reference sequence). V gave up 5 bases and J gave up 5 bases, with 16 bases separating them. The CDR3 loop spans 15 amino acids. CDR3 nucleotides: TGTGCCACCAGCCTTTGGGGGGCAGGTCACAATGAGCAGTTCTTC. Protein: CATSLWGAGHNEQFF.

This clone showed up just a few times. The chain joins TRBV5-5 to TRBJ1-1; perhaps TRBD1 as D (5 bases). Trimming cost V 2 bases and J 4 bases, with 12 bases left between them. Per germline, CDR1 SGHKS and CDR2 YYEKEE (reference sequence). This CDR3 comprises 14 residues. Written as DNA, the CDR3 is TGTGCCAGCAGCTTTAGGGGCTCCGGCACTGAAGCTTTCTTT. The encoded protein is CASSFRGSGTEAFF.

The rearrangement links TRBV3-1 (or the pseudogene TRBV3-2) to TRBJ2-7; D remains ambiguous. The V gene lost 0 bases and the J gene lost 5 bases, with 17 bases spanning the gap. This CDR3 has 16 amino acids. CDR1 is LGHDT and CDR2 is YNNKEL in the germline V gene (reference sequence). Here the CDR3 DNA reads TGTGCCAGCAGCCAAGATCCCCAGCCCCTAGGAGACGAGCAGTACTTC. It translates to CASSQDPQPLGDEQYF.

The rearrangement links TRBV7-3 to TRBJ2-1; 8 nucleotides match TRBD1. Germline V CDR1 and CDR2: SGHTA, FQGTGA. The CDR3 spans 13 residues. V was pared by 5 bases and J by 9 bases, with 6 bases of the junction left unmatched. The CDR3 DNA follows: TGTGCCAGCAGCCCTTCAGGGGGCCCTGAGCAGTTCTTC. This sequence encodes CASSPSGGPEQFF.

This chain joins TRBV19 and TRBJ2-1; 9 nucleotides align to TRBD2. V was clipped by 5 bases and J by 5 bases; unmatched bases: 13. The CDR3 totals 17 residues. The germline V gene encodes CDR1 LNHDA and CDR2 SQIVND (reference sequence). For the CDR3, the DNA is TGTGCCAGTAGTTCCAACTTACCGGGACTAGCTAACAATGAGCAGTTCTTC. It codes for CASSSNLPGLANNEQFF.

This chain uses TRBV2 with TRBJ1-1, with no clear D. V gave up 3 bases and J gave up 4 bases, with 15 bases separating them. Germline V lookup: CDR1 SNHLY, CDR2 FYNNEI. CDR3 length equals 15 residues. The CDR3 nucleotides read TGTGCCAGCAGTGACGCCCAGACGCAAAGCACTGAAGCTTTCTTT. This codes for CASSDAQTQSTEAFF. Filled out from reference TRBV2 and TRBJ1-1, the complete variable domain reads EPEVTQTPSHQVTQMGQEVILRCVPISNHLYFYWYRQILGQKVEFLVSFYNNEISEKSEIFDDQFSVERPDGSNFTLKIRSTKLEDSAMYFCASSDAQTQSTEAFFGQGTRLTVV.

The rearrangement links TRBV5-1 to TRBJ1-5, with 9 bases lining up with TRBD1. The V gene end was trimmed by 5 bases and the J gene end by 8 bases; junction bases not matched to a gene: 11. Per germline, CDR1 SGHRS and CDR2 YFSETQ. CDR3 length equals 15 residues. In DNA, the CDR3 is TGCGCCAGCAGGCGGTCACAGGGGGCAGGAGAGCCCCAGCATTTT. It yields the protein CASRRSQGAGEPQHF.

This CDR3 is CASRQTAGYTF. The CDR3 DNA reads TGTGCCAGCAGACAGACAGCGGGCTACACCTTC. The chain carries TRBV5-6 and TRBJ1-2; tentatively, D is TRBD1 (5 bases). Germline values: CDR1 SGHDT, CDR2 YYEEEE. The CDR3 loop spans 11 amino acids. V lost 5 bases and J 8 bases, leaving 10 bases between the germline ends.

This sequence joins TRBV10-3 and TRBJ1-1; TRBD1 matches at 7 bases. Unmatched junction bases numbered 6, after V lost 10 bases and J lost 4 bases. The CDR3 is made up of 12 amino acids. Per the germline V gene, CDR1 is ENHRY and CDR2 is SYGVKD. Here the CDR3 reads CATEGAGTEAFF. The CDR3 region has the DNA TGTGCCACCGAGGGGGCTGGCACTGAAGCTTTCTTT.

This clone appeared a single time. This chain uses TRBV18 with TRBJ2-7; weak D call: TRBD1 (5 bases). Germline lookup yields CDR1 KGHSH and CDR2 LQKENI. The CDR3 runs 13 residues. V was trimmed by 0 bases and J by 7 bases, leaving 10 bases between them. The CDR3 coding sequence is TGTGCCAGCTCACCACCGACAGTCGGAGAGCAGTACTTC. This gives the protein CASSPPTVGEQYF.

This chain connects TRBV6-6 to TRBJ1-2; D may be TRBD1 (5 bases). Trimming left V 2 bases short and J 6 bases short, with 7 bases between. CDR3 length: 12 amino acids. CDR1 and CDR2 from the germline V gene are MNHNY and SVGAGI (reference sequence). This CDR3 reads CASSYRGDGYTF. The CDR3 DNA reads TGTGCCAGCAGTTACCGAGGGGATGGCTACACCTTC.

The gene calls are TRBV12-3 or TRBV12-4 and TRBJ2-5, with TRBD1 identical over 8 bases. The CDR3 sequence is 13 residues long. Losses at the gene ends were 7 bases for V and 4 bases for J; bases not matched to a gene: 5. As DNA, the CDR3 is TGTGCCAGCAAGGGCAGGGGGCGAGAGACCCAGTACTTC. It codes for CASKGRGRETQYF.

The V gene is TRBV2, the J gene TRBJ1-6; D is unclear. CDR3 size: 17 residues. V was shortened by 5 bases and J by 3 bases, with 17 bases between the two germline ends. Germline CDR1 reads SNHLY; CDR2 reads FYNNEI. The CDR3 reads CASSPLGHYSYNSPLHF. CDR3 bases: TGTGCCAGCAGTCCCCTGGGTCACTATAGCTATAATTCACCCCTCCACTTT. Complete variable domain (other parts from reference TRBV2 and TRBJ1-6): EPEVTQTPSHQVTQMGQEVILRCVPISNHLYFYWYRQILGQKVEFLVSFYNNEISEKSEIFDDQFSVERPDGSNFTLKIRSTKLEDSAMYFCASSPLGHYSYNSPLHFGNGTRLTVT.

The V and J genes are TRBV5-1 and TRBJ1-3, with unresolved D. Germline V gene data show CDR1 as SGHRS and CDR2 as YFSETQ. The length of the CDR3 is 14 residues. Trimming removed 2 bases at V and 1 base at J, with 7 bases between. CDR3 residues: CASSFDGSGNTIYF. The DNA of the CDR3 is TGCGCCAGCAGCTTTGACGGATCTGGAAACACCATATATTTT.

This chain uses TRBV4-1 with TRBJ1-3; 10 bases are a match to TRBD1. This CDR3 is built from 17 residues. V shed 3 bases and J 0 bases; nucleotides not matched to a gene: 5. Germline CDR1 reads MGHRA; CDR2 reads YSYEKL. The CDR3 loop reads CASSQRGQGISGNTIYF. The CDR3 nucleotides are TGCGCCAGCAGCCAGCGGGGACAGGGGATCTCTGGAAACACCATATATTTT.

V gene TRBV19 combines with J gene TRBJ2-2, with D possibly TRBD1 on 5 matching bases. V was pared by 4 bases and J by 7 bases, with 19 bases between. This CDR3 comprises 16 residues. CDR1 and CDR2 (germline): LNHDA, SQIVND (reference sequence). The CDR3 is CASSKLGQGESGELFF. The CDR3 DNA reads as TGTGCCAGTAGTAAGTTAGGGCAGGGCGAGAGCGGGGAGCTGTTTTTT.

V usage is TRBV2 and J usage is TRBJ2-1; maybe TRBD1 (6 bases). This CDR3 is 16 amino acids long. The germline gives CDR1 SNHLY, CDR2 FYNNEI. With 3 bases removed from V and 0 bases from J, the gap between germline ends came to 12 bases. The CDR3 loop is CASSDAADSSYNEQFF. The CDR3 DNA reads TGTGCCAGCAGTGATGCGGCGGACAGCTCCTACAATGAGCAGTTCTTC. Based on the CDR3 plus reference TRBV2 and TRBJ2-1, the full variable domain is EPEVTQTPSHQVTQMGQEVILRCVPISNHLYFYWYRQILGQKVEFLVSFYNNEISEKSEIFDDQFSVERPDGSNFTLKIRSTKLEDSAMYFCASSDAADSSYNEQFFGPGTRLTVL.

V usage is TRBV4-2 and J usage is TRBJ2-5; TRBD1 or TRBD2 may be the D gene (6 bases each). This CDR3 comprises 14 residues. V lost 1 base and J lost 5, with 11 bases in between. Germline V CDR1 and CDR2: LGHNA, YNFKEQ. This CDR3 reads CASSQGGAGETQYF. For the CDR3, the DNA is TGTGCCAGCAGCCAAGGGGGGGCCGGTGAGACCCAGTACTTC.

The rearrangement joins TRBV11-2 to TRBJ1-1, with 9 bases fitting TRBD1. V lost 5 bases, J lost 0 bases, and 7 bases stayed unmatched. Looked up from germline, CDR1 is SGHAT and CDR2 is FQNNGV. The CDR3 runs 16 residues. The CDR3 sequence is CASSRDRASLNTEAFF. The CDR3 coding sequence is TGTGCCAGCAGCCGGGACAGGGCCTCGTTGAACACTGAAGCTTTCTTT.

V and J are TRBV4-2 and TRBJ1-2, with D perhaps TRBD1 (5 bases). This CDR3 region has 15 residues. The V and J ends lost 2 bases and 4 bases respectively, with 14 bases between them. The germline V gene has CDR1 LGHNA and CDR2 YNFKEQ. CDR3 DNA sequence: TGTGCCAGCAGCCAAATAGATCAGGGCCCCTATGGCTACACCTTC. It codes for CASSQIDQGPYGYTF.

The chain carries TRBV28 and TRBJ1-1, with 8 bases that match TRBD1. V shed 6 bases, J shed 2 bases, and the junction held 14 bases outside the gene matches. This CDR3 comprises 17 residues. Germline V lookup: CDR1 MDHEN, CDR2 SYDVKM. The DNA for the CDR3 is TGTGCCAGCAGACCACTTCAGGGGGCAGGGAGAAACACTGAAGCTTTCTTT. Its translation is CASRPLQGAGRNTEAFF.

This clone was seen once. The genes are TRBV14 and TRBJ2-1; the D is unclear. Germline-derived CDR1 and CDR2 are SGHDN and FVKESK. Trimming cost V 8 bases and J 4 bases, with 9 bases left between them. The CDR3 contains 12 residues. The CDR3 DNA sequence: TGTGCCAGCGCCCCCGGGTACAATGAGCAGTTCTTC. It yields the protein CASAPGYNEQFF.

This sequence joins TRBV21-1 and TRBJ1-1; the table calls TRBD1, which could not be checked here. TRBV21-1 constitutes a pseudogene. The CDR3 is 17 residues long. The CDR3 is CASSKVGRDRENTEAFF. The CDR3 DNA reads TGTGCCAGCAGCAAAGTGGGGCGGGACAGGGAGAACACTGAAGCTTTCTTT.

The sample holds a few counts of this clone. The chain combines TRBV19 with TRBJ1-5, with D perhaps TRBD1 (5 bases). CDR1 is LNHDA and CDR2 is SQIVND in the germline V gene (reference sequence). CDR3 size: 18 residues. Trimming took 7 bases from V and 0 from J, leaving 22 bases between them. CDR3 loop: CASTPRGSQGNSNQPQHF. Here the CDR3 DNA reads TGTGCCAGTACTCCGCGAGGGTCCCAGGGAAATAGCAATCAGCCCCAGCATTTT.

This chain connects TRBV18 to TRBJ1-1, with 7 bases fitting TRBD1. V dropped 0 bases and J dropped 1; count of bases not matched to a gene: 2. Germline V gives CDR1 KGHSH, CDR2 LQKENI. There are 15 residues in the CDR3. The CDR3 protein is CASSPPTGPNTEAFF. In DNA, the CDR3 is TGTGCCAGCTCACCACCGACAGGGCCGAACACTGAAGCTTTCTTT. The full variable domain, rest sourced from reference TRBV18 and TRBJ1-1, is NAGVMQNPRHLVRRRGQEARLRCSPMKGHSHVYWYRQLPEEGLKFMVYLQKENIIDESGMPKERFSAEFPKEGPSILRIQQVVRGDSAAYFCASSPPTGPNTEAFFGQGTRLTVV.